The 29 T cell receptor beta chains presented below share a single source sample, sequenced in a study of regulatory T cells in long-lasting Graves disease. Through Arm-PCR of CDR3 regions and iRepertoire HTBI primers, TCR beta libraries were built. TCRdb reprocessed the multiplex PCR reads with MiXCR, giving one entry per CDR3 protein. This table has a few hundred thousand distinct CDR3 sequences, 20% to 30% appearing once. As for time point: persistent/refractory GD, antithyroid drugs over 5 years with positive TRAb. Following extraction of RNA from PBMCs, that RNA was used to make the TCR library. Sequencing used peripheral blood mononuclear cells (PBMCs), obtained when the disease was refractory, from a patient treated with antithyroid drugs. The receptors stem from a female donor with Graves disease.

The rearrangement joins TRBV10-3 to TRBJ2-7, with D tentatively TRBD1 or TRBD2 (5 bases each). Trimming pared 4 bases from V and 2 bases from J, leaving 18 bases between. The CDR3 consists of 16 residues. CDR1 is ENHRY and CDR2 is SYGVKD in the germline V gene. CDR3 coding DNA: TGTGCCATCAGTGGGGGGAGCCGGGTAAGGACCTACGAGCAGTACTTC. Protein: CAISGGSRVRTYEQYF.

The CDR3 DNA reads as TGTGCCAGCAGCTTAGCGACACAGGGCCTTGTTAACTATGGCTACACCTTC. Residues: CASSLATQGLVNYGYTF. The chain has TRBV7-9 and TRBJ1-2; D possibly corresponds to TRBD1 (6 bases). This CDR3 comprises 17 residues. V lost 0 bases to trimming and J lost 1 base, with 15 bases between them. Germline assignment: CDR1 SEHNR and CDR2 FQNEAQ (reference sequence).

This clonotype was seen more than once but under ten times. The chain is built from TRBV20-1 and TRBJ1-1, with D possibly being TRBD1 (5 bases). Germline assignment: CDR1 DFQATT and CDR2 SNEGSKA (reference sequence). V dropped 1 base and J dropped 1 base, with 10 bases sitting between them. CDR3 size: 14 residues. Here the CDR3 DNA reads TGCAGTGCTAGAGCAAGGGGCGCGAACACTGAAGCTTTCTTT. It is translated as CSARARGANTEAFF.

This chain joins TRBV6-2 or TRBV6-3 and TRBJ2-1; D is unresolved. The CDR3 consists of 15 residues. V shed 10 bases and J shed 8 bases, with 24 bases lying between them. Germline CDR1 and CDR2: MNHEY and SVGEGT. Here the CDR3 DNA reads TGTGCCACCTCATTTGGCCGGCGCCCGTGGGATGAGCAGTTCTTC. As protein: CATSFGRRPWDEQFF.

The chain joins TRBV18 to TRBJ1-4; TRBD1 might be the D (6 bases). V lost 5 bases and J 4 bases, leaving 23 bases between the germline ends. The CDR3 sequence is 18 residues long. Germline V gives CDR1 KGHSH, CDR2 LQKENI. The CDR3 loop reads CASSSNARGAFDNEKLFF. CDR3 coding DNA: TGTGCCAGCTCATCCAACGCACGGGGGGCTTTTGATAATGAAAAACTGTTTTTT.

This clonotype was counted between two and nine times. V is TRBV29-1 and J is TRBJ1-1; maybe TRBD1 (5 bases). Germline V gene sequence: CDR1 SQVTM, CDR2 ANQGSEA. The CDR3 covers 13 residues. The V end was cut by 5 bases, the J end by 1 base, with 11 bases between. CDR3 region: CSVYRTSNTEAFF. The CDR3 region has the DNA TGCAGCGTTTATAGGACATCGAACACTGAAGCTTTCTTT. Looking up the rest from reference TRBV29-1 and TRBJ1-1 gives the full variable domain: SAVISQKPSRDICQRGTSLTIQCQVDSQVTMMFWYRQQPGQSLTLIATANQGSEATYESGFVIDKFPISRPNLTFSTLTVSNMSPEDSSIYLCSVYRTSNTEAFFGQGTRLTVV.

At least ten counts were recorded for this clonotype. The chain uses TRBV7-2 and TRBJ2-7; perhaps TRBD2 as D (5 bases). The CDR3 consists of 14 residues. Germline V lookup: CDR1 SGHTA, CDR2 FQGNSA. Trimming pared 4 bases from V and 3 bases from J, leaving 13 bases between. For the CDR3, the DNA is TGTGCCAGCAGCTCCAGCGGCAGAGACTACGAGCAGTACTTC. This translates into CASSSSGRDYEQYF.

This clonotype was seen only a few times. The chain carries TRBV6-2 or TRBV6-3 and TRBJ1-5; possibly TRBD1 for D (5 bases). V dropped 2 bases and J dropped 4 bases, with 12 bases sitting between them. The CDR3 runs to 15 residues. Germline CDR1 MNHEY, CDR2 SVGEGT. The CDR3, as DNA: TGTGCCAGCAGTTACACCTCGGGGCAGAATCAGCCCCAGCATTTT. Encoded protein: CASSYTSGQNQPQHF.

For the CDR3, the DNA is TGTGCCAGCAGTTCGACAGGAGAGCAGTACTTC. Protein product: CASSSTGEQYF. The rearrangement links TRBV6-2 or TRBV6-3 to TRBJ2-7; possible D gene TRBD1, 6 bases. Germline V gene sequence: CDR1 MNHEY, CDR2 SVGEGT. Between the trimmed V and J ends, which lost 4 bases and 7 bases, there was a span of 8 bases. The CDR3 runs 11 residues.

The rearrangement uses TRBV2 and TRBJ2-7; TRBD2 matches at 9 bases. The germline V gene has CDR1 SNHLY and CDR2 FYNNEI. J gave up 3 bases and V 8 bases, and 5 bases lay outside the gene matches. The CDR3 covers 13 residues. CDR3 bases: TGTGCCAGCCTTAGCGGGAGCAACTACGAGCAGTACTTC. Its protein is CASLSGSNYEQYF.

A remark on this clonotype: Its ends do not fully match the called genes, so a read error is possible. V is TRBV29-1 and J is TRBJ1-1; D unresolved. CDR3 length: 13 residues. Germline assignment: CDR1 SQVTM and CDR2 ANQGSEA. CDR3 protein: CSVHVGIGTEAFF. CDR3 bases: TGCAGCGTTCATGTGGGGATCGGCACTGAGGCTTTCTTT.

The chain uses TRBV6-9 and TRBJ2-7; D call uncertain. V gave up 4 bases and J gave up 1 base, with 11 bases separating them. CDR3 length: 14 residues. CDR1 MNHGY and CDR2 SVAAGI come from the germline V gene. CDR3 protein: CASSSRRASYEQYF. The CDR3 nucleotides are TGTGCCAGCAGTTCCCGAAGGGCTTCCTACGAGCAGTACTTC.

J is TRBJ1-1 and V is TRBV7-2; possible D gene TRBD1, 5 bases. Germline assignment: CDR1 SGHTA and CDR2 FQGNSA. This CDR3 has 13 amino acids. V was cut by 5 bases and J by 0 bases, with 7 bases left in between. The CDR3 loop reads CASSQDMNTEAFF. The CDR3 coding sequence is TGTGCCAGCAGCCAGGACATGAACACTGAAGCTTTCTTT.

This clonotype was seen repeatedly, ten times or more. V and J are TRBV2 and TRBJ1-1; a weak D match, TRBD1 (6 bases). The V and J ends lost 2 bases and 5 bases respectively, with 12 bases between them. There are 14 residues in the CDR3. Per the germline V gene, CDR1 is SNHLY and CDR2 is FYNNEI. The CDR3 nucleotides are TGTGCCAGCAGTGAACGAGGGGGACGGACTGAAGCTTTCTTT. It translates to CASSERGGRTEAFF. Drawing the rest from reference TRBV2 and TRBJ1-1, the complete variable domain is EPEVTQTPSHQVTQMGQEVILRCVPISNHLYFYWYRQILGQKVEFLVSFYNNEISEKSEIFDDQFSVERPDGSNFTLKIRSTKLEDSAMYFCASSERGGRTEAFFGQGTRLTVV.

The chain couples TRBV24-1 to TRBJ1-1, with 8 bases matching TRBD1. Germline values: CDR1 KGHDR, CDR2 SFDVKD. Trimming removed 7 bases from V and 3 bases from J; junction bases left unmatched: 6. The CDR3 extends over 14 amino acids. The CDR3 reads CATRKTQGDTEAFF. CDR3 nucleotides: TGTGCCACCAGGAAGACACAGGGGGACACTGAAGCTTTCTTT.

This clonotype has only a few counts. The chain is built from TRBV27 and TRBJ2-3, with 7 bases that match TRBD2. The germline V gene has CDR1 MNHEY and CDR2 SMNVEV (reference sequence). The CDR3 has 16 amino acids. Trimming removed 0 bases from V and 4 bases from J; junction bases left unmatched: 7. CDR3 bases: TGTGCCAGCAGTTTATCGGGGGGGATCCTGTCAGATACGCAGTATTTT. The encoded protein is CASSLSGGILSDTQYF.

This clonotype was detected only a few times. One junction end does not reproduce the germline sequence, and a read error may be involved. This chain joins TRBV9 and TRBJ2-4; D is uncertain. This CDR3 region has 21 residues. Germline V gene lookup returns CDR1 SGDLS and CDR2 YYNGEE. The CDR3 protein is CASSVWVPQDGVILAKNIQYF. The DNA of the CDR3 is TGTGCCAGCAGCGTATGGGTTCCGCAGGATGGGGTGATATTAGCCAAGAACATTCAGTACTTC.

The table lists this clonotype with many counts. The J gene is TRBJ1-1, the V gene TRBV7-2; tentative D call: TRBD1 (5 bases). The V gene's germline CDR1 is SGHTA and CDR2 FQGNSA. The ends were cut back, 5 bases at V and 5 bases at J, with 15 bases in the middle. This CDR3 spans 14 amino acids. In nucleotides, the CDR3 is TGTGCCAGCAGCGCCTTGGGAGGGGCTACTGAAGCTTTCTTT. It encodes CASSALGGATEAFF.

This clonotype was recorded at least ten times. This chain uses TRBV30 with TRBJ1-1; D is undetermined. The CDR3 sequence is 12 residues long. Trimming took off 0 bases at V and 11 bases at J, with 13 bases between the two ends. In germline, CDR1 is GTSNPN, CDR2 SVGIG (reference sequence). CDR3 sequence (DNA): TGTGCCTGGAGTGTACGCGGGGTGTCGGCTTTCTTT. Its protein product is CAWSVRGVSAFF.

This chain connects TRBV20-1 to TRBJ2-3; the D is unclear. There are 12 residues in the CDR3. The V gene lost 0 bases and the J gene lost 3 bases, with 4 bases spanning the gap. Germline CDR1 and CDR2: DFQATT and SNEGSKA (reference sequence). The CDR3 loop reads CSARDVTDTQYF. The CDR3 nucleotides read TGCAGTGCTAGAGATGTAACAGATACGCAGTATTTT.

This clonotype has only a few counts. CDR3 amino acids: CASGEKYNEQFF. Here the CDR3 DNA reads TGTGCCAGCGGGGAGAAATACAATGAGCAGTTCTTC. The chain combines TRBV28 with TRBJ2-1; weak D call: TRBD2 (5 bases). The V gene lost 8 bases and the J gene lost 4 bases, with 9 bases spanning the gap. The CDR3 is 12 residues long. Per germline, CDR1 MDHEN and CDR2 SYDVKM.

The chain is built from TRBV29-1 and TRBJ1-1, with D tentatively TRBD1 (5 bases). This CDR3 has 12 residues. V was trimmed by 7 bases and J by 1 base, leaving 10 bases between them. Germline V CDR1 and CDR2: SQVTM, ANQGSEA. CDR3: CSAITGNTEAFF. The DNA for the CDR3 is TGCAGCGCGATCACAGGGAACACTGAAGCTTTCTTT.

Ten or more counts support this clonotype. The chain recombines TRBV27 with TRBJ2-7, with D perhaps matching TRBD2 (6 bases). Germline-derived CDR1 and CDR2 are MNHEY and SMNVEV (reference sequence). This CDR3 is 16 amino acids long. Trimming stripped 6 bases from V and 2 bases from J, with 20 bases between. The CDR3 here is CASSPSALARTYEQYF. CDR3 bases: TGTGCCAGCAGCCCTAGCGCGCTAGCGCGGACCTACGAGCAGTACTTC.

The chain couples TRBV10-3 to TRBJ2-1; weak D call: TRBD2 (6 bases). The CDR3 is 19 residues long. Germline lookup yields CDR1 ENHRY and CDR2 SYGVKD. Trimming shortened V by 2 bases and J by 7 bases, and 27 bases separated the two germline ends. Written as DNA, the CDR3 is TGTGCCATCAGTGAGAGTCCCTCTTCCGGGACCTCGCGGGGTAATGAGCAGTTCTTC. Residues: CAISESPSSGTSRGNEQFF.

The chain has TRBV29-1 and TRBJ2-7; 7 bases align to TRBD2. V gave up 4 bases and J gave up 6 bases; unmatched junction bases: 6. The CDR3 contains 12 residues. CDR1 and CDR2 from the germline V gene are SQVTM and ANQGSEA. CDR3 DNA: TGCAGCGTTGCTGCGGGAGAGTTCGAGCAGTACTTC. Its protein product is CSVAAGEFEQYF.

This chain connects TRBV20-1 to TRBJ2-5, with TRBD2 identical over 9 bases. The germline V gene has CDR1 DFQATT and CDR2 SNEGSKA (reference sequence). The V gene end was trimmed by 0 bases and the J gene end by 2 bases; junction bases not matched to a gene: 7. The CDR3 is 16 residues long. This CDR3 reads CSARDPRLAEQETQYF. The CDR3 region has the DNA TGCAGTGCTAGAGACCCCCGACTAGCGGAACAAGAGACCCAGTACTTC.

V usage is TRBV12-5 and J usage is TRBJ2-3; 9 nucleotides align to TRBD2. There are 14 residues in the CDR3. Unmatched junction bases numbered 4, after V lost 6 bases and J lost 3 bases. In germline, CDR1 is LGHNT, CDR2 FRNRAP. CDR3 coding DNA: TGTGCTAGTGGCCGTAGCGGGAGTACAGATACGCAGTATTTT. It codes for CASGRSGSTDTQYF.

This clonotype was counted many times. This chain connects TRBV6-2 or TRBV6-3 to TRBJ1-2; no reliable D call. V lost 0 bases to trimming and J lost 0 bases, with 11 bases between them. Germline loops: CDR1 MNHEY, CDR2 SVGEGT. The CDR3 spans 16 residues. The CDR3 bases are TGTGCCAGCAGTTACTCTTGGAGGCCCGCTAACTATGGCTACACCTTC. Amino acids: CASSYSWRPANYGYTF.

This clonotype has just one count. The chain has TRBV9 and TRBJ2-3; D is unclear. Trimming took off 4 bases at V and 3 bases at J, with 9 bases between the two ends. This CDR3 is built from 13 residues. Germline CDR1 and CDR2: SGDLS and YYNGEE. CDR3 in amino acids: CASSPLETDTQYF. CDR3 coding DNA: TGTGCCAGCAGCCCTCTTGAGACAGATACGCAGTATTTT.